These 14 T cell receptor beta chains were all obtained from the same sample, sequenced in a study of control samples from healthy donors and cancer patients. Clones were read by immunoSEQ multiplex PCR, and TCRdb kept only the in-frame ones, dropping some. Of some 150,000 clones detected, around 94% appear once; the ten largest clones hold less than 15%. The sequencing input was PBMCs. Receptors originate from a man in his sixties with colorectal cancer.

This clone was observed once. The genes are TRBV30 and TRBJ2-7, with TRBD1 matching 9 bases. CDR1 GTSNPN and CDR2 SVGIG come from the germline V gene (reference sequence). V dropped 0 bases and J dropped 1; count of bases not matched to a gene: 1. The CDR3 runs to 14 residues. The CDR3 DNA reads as TGTGCCTGGAGTGTCGGGACAGGGTCCTACGAGCAGTACTTC. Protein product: CAWSVGTGSYEQYF.

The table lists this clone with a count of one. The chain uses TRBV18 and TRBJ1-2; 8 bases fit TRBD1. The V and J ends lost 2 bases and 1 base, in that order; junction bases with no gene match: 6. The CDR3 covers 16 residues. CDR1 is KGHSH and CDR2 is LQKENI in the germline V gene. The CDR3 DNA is TGTGCCAGCTCACCAAAGGACAGGGCTTATAACTATGGCTACACCTTC. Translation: CASSPKDRAYNYGYTF.

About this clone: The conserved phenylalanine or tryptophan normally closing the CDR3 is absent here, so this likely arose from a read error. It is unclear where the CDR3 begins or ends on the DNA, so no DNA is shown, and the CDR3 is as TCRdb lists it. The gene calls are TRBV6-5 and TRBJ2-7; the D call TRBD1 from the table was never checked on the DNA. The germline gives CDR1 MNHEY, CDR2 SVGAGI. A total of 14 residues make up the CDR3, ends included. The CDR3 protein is CASSYGRDRGRGGP.

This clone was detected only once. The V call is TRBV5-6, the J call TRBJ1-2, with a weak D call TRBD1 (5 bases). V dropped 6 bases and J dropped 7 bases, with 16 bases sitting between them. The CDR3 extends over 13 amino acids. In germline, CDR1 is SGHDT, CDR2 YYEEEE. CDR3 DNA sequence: TGTGCCAGCACCCTCGGGGCAGGTATTGGCTACACCTTC. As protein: CASTLGAGIGYTF.

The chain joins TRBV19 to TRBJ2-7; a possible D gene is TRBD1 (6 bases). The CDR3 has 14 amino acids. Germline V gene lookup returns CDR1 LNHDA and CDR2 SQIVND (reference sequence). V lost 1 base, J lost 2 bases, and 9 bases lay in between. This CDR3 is CASSIVGTTYEQYF. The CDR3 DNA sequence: TGTGCCAGTAGTATAGTCGGGACAACCTACGAGCAGTACTTC.

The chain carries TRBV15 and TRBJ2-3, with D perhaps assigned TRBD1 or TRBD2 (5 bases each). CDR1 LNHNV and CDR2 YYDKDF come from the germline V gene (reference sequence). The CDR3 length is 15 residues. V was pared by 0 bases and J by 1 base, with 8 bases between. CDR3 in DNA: TGTGCCACCAGCAGAGACGGGGCGGGCACAGATACGCAGTATTTT. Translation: CATSRDGAGTDTQYF.

CDR3 loop: CASSLAGGQGSSIYGYTF. DNA for the CDR3: TGTGCCAGCAGCTTAGCAGGGGGTCAGGGATCATCCATCTATGGCTACACCTTC. V usage is TRBV7-6 and J usage is TRBJ1-2, with a weak D call TRBD1 (6 bases). V lost 0 bases and J 4 bases, leaving 21 bases between the germline ends. Germline CDR1 SGHVS, CDR2 FNYEAQ. This CDR3 region has 18 residues.

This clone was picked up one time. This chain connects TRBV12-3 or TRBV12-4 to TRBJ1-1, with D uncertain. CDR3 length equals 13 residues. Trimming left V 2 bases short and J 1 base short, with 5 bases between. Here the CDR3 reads CASSLSPNTEAFF. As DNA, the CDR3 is TGTGCCAGCAGTTTATCCCCGAACACTGAAGCTTTCTTT.

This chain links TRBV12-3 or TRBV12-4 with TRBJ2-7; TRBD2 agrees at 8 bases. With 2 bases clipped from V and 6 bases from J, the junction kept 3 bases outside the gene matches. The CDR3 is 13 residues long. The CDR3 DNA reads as TGTGCCAGCAGTTTACTGCGGGGGGCCGAGCAGTACTTC. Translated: CASSLLRGAEQYF.

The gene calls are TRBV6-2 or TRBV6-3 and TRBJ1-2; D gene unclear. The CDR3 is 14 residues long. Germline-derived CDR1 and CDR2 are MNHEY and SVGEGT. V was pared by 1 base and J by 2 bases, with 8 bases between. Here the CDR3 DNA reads TGTGCCAGCAGTTACTTCGCGACGAACTATGGCTACACCTTC. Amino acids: CASSYFATNYGYTF.

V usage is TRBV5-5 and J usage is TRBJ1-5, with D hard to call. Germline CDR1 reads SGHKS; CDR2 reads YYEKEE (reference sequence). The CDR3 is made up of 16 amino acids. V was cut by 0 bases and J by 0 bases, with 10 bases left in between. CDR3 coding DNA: TGTGCCAGCAGCTTGGGGGCAGGATATAGCAATCAGCCCCAGCATTTT. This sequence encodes CASSLGAGYSNQPQHF.

The CDR3 DNA reads as TGTGCCAGCACCCGGACAGATAACACCGGGGAGCTGTTTTTT. Translation gives CASTRTDNTGELFF. This chain uses TRBV10-3 with TRBJ2-2; D is possibly TRBD1 (6 bases). CDR3 length: 14 residues. Germline CDR1 and CDR2: ENHRY and SYGVKD. Trimming cost V 10 bases and J 2 bases, with 14 bases left between them.

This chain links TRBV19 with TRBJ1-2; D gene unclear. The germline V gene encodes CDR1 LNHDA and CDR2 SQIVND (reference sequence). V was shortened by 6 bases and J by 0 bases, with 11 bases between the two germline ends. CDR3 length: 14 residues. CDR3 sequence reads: CASRTTLANYGYTF. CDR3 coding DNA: TGTGCCAGTAGAACCACGTTAGCTAACTATGGCTACACCTTC.

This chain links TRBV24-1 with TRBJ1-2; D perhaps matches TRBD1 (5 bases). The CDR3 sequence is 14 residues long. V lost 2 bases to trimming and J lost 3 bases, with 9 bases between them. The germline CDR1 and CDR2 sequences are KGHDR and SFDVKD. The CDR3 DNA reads TGTGCCACCAGTGATTCCGGGACCGACTATGGCTACACCTTC. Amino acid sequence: CATSDSGTDYGYTF.